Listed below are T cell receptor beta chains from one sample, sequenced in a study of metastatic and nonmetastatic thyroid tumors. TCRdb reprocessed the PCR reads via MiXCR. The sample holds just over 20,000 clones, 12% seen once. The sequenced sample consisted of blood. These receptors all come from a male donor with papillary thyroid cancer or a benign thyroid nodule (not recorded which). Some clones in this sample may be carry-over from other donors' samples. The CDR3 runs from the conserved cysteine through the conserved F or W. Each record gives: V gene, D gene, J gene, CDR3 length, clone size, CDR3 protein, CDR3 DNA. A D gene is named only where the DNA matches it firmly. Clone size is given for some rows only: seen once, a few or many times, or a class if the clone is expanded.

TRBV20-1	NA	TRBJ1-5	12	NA	CSAGRFNQPQHF	TGCAGTGCGGGACGGTTCAATCAGCCCCAGCATTTT
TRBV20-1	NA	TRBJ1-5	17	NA	CSVRGRRRGVSNQPQHF	TGCAGTGTGAGAGGGAGAAGGAGAGGGGTGAGCAATCAGCCCCAGCATTTT
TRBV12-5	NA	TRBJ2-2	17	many	CASGLRTIGGATGELFF	TGTGCTAGTGGTTTGAGAACGATCGGGGGCGCGACCGGGGAGCTGTTTTTT
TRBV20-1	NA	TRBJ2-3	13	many	CSASLGATDTQYF	TGCAGTGCTAGTCTGGGGGCCACAGATACGCAGTATTTT
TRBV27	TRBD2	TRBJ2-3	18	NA	CASSLSSAGGSPTDTQYF	TGTGCCAGCAGTTTATCGAGCGCGGGAGGCAGTCCCACAGATACGCAGTATTTT
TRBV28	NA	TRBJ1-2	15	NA	CASSFIVRQGYGYTF	TGTGCCAGCAGTTTCATCGTGCGGCAGGGCTATGGCTACACCTTC
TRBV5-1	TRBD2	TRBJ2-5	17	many	CASRGLASGFEQETQYF	TGCGCCAGCAGGGGACTAGCGAGCGGCTTTGAGCAAGAGACCCAGTACTTC
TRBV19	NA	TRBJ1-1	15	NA	CASSIQETGRTEAFF	TGTGCCAGTAGTATTCAGGAGACAGGAAGGACTGAAGCTTTCTTT
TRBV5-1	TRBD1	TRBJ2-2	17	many	CASSLESGGPNTGELFF	TGCGCCAGCAGCTTGGAATCAGGGGGCCCGAACACCGGGGAGCTGTTTTTT
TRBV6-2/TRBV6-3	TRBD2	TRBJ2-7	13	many	CASSVGLAGEQYF	TGTGCCAGCAGTGTCGGACTAGCGGGAGAGCAGTACTTC
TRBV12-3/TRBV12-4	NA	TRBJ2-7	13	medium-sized	CASSLSPRDEQYF	TGTGCCAGCAGTTTATCCCCCCGTGACGAGCAGTACTTC
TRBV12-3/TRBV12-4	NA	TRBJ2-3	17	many	CASSFFSRGSSTDTQYF	TGTGCCAGCAGTTTTTTCTCGCGGGGTAGCAGCACAGATACGCAGTATTTT
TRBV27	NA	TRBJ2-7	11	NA	CASSSSDEQYF	TGTGCCAGCAGTTCATCGGACGAGCAGTACTTC
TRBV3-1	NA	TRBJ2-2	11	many	CASRLDGELFF	TGTGCCAGCAGACTAGACGGGGAGCTGTTTTTT
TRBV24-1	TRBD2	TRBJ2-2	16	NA	CATSAILAGGTGELFF	TGTGCCACCAGCGCGATTCTAGCGGGAGGCACCGGGGAGCTGTTTTTT
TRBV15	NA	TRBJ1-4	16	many	CATSRGTGPGNEKLFF	TGTGCCACCAGCAGAGGTACGGGGCCGGGCAATGAAAAACTGTTTTTT
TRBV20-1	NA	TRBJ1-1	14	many	CSARDEGPNTEAFF	TGCAGTGCTAGAGATGAGGGACCCAACACTGAAGCTTTCTTT
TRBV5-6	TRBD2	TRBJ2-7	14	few	CASSLGLAVYEQYF	TGTGCCAGCAGCTTGGGACTAGCGGTCTACGAGCAGTACTTT
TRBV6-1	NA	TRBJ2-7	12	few	CASSAGFYEQYF	TGCGCCAGCAGTGCTGGGTTCTACGAGCAGTACTTC
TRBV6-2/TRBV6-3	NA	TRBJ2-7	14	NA	CASTEGTPIYEQYF	TGTGCCAGCACCGAAGGGACACCGATCTACGAGCAGTACTTC
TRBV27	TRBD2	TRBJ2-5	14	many	CASSWGGGQETQYF	TGTGCCAGCAGCTGGGGGGGGGGCCAAGAGACCCAGTACTTC
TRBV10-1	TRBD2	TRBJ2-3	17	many	CASSEGTSTALTDTQYF	TGCGCCAGCAGTGAGGGGACTAGTACCGCGCTTACAGATACGCAGTATTTT
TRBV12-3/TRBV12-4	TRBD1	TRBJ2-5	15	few	CASSLLQGDFGTQYF	TGTGCCAGCAGTTTACTACAGGGGGATTTTGGGACCCAGTACTTC
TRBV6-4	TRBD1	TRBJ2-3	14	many	CASSRDRDTDTQYF	TGTGCCAGCAGCCGGGACAGGGACACAGATACGCAGTATTTT
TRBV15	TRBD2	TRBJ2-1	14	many	CATSRGTSLHEQFF	TGTGCCACCAGCAGAGGGACTAGTCTACATGAGCAGTTCTTC
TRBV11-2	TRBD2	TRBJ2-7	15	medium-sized	CASSVSSAGGYEQYF	TGTGCCAGCAGCGTAAGCTCCGCGGGAGGGTACGAGCAGTACTTC
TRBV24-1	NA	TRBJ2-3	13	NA	CATSDYRGDTQYF	TGTGCCACCAGTGATTATCGGGGGGATACGCAGTATTTT